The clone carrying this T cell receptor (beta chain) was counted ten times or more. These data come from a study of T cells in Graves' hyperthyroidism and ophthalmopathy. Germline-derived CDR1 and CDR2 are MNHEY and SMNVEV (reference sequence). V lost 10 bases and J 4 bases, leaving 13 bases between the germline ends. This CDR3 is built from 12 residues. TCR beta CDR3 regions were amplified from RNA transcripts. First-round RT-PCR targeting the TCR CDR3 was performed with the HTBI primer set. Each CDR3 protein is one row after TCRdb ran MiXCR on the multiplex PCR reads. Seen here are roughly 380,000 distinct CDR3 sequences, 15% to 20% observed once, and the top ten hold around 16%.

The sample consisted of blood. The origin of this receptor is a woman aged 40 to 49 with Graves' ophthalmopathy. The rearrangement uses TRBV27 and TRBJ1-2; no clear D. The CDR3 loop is CATMGPSYGYTF. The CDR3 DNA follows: TGTGCCACTATGGGCCCCTCCTATGGCTACACCTTC.